The T cell receptor beta chain under discussion was sequenced for a study of regulatory T cells in long-lasting Graves disease. Study-wide points: The analysis examined peripheral blood only and excluded thyroid tissue.

Stated time point: newly diagnosed GD, antithyroid drugs for less than 3 months. The TCR library was made from RNA that had been extracted from PBMCs in TRIzol. Germline assignment: CDR1 SGHDT and CDR2 YYEEEE. V lost 6 bases to trimming and J lost 5 bases, with 14 bases between them. The CDR3 totals 13 residues. With respect to this clonotype: The antigen is undetermined.

Building the TCR beta libraries relied on iRepertoire HTBI primers, and CDR3 regions underwent Arm-PCR. TCRdb called the multiplex PCR reads again in MiXCR, with one record for every CDR3 protein. This sample has around 250,000 distinct CDR3 sequences, with approximately 18% found just once. The same data also contributed to another study, on T cells in Graves' hyperthyroidism and ophthalmopathy. That source notes: A model of 13 V-J features distinguished ophthalmopathy from stable hyperthyroidism.

The source is a woman younger than 45 with Graves disease. The sequencing here drew on peripheral blood mononuclear cells (PBMCs), taken at new diagnosis, from a patient treated with antithyroid drugs. J is TRBJ1-2 and V is TRBV5-6; no reliable D call. CDR3 in amino acids: CASNQIGWYGYTF. Here the CDR3 DNA reads TGTGCCAGCAATCAAATCGGGTGGTATGGCTACACCTTC.